The T cell receptor (beta chain) under discussion was sequenced for a study of cytomegalovirus exposure and HLA in healthy donors. Trimming left V 8 bases short and J 1 base short, with 6 bases between. Germline V gene sequence: CDR1 LNHDA, CDR2 SQIVND (reference sequence). CDR3 length equals 11 residues. The PCR used 60 Vbeta and 13 Jbeta primers. Some clones are missing from TCRdb's copy, which holds only in-frame ones; the method was immunoSEQ multiplex PCR. This sample has 150,000 to 200,000 clones; around 84% occur once, and the top ten carry more than 7%. Study-wide results and limits: The study recorded 164 TCR beta chains that were cytomegalovirus-associated. Differences between HLA loci emerged in a later analysis of TCR association rates, with DRB1 most and HLA-C fewest. Later analysis suggested most CMV-associated TCR beta chains were HLA-restricted.

In regard to this clone: Its target is unknown.

Donors consisted of healthy bone marrow donors. Input material: PBMCs. The receptor's source is a male donor in good health and CMV-seropositive. J is TRBJ2-7 and V is TRBV19; D call uncertain. CDR3 nucleotide sequence: TGTGCCAGTGCCAGTTCCTACGAGCAGTACTTC. It specifies CASASSYEQYF.